Listed below are T cell receptor beta chains from one sample, sequenced in a study of shared clonotypes between healthy human individuals. Profiled with immunoSEQ multiplex PCR; TCRdb holds only in-frame clones, not every one. The table includes 2.3 million or so clones, 85% to 95% detected once. The sample consisted of naive CD4+ T cells from PBMCs. The receptors were sampled from a man in his late teens or twenties in good health. Some clones in this sample may be carry-over from other donors' samples. The CDR3 runs from the conserved cysteine through the conserved F or W. Fields, in order: J gene, clone size, D gene, V gene, CDR3 DNA, CDR3 protein. A D gene is named only where the DNA matches it firmly. The listing skips clone size in some rows; elsewhere it reads once, few, many or a size class.

J gene: TRBJ2-7; clone size: -; D gene: -; V gene: TRBV7-9; CDR3 DNA: TGTGCCAGCATCTTATGGGCATCCAGCTCCTACGAGCAGTACTTC; CDR3 protein: CASILWASSSYEQYF
J gene: TRBJ1-4; clone size: -; D gene: -; V gene: TRBV11-2; CDR3 DNA: TGTGCCAGCAGGCCCACCAGGTTGGAAAAACTGTTTTTT; CDR3 protein: CASRPTRLEKLFF
J gene: TRBJ1-5; clone size: -; D gene: TRBD1; V gene: TRBV19; CDR3 DNA: TGTGCCAGTAGTATCGATACGGACAGGGTTCATCAGCCCCAGCATTTT; CDR3 protein: CASSIDTDRVHQPQHF
J gene: TRBJ2-5; clone size: -; D gene: -; V gene: TRBV6-1; CDR3 DNA: TGTGCCAGCAGTGTTGGTGGGGCTAAAGAGACCCAGTACTTC; CDR3 protein: CASSVGGAKETQYF
J gene: TRBJ1-1; clone size: -; D gene: -; V gene: TRBV7-2; CDR3 DNA: TGTGCCAGCAGCCAACAGATGAACACTGAAGCTTTCTTT; CDR3 protein: CASSQQMNTEAFF
J gene: TRBJ2-2; clone size: -; D gene: -; V gene: TRBV5-1; CDR3 DNA: TGCGCCAGCAGCTTTCCGACAGGAGGGATATCCGGGGAGCTGTTTTTT; CDR3 protein: CASSFPTGGISGELFF
J gene: TRBJ2-7; clone size: -; D gene: -; V gene: TRBV9; CDR3 DNA: TGTGCCAGCAGCGTGAGGGGGGACGGAAACTCCTACGAGCAGTACTTC; CDR3 protein: CASSVRGDGNSYEQYF
J gene: TRBJ1-1; clone size: -; D gene: TRBD1; V gene: TRBV15; CDR3 DNA: TGTGCCACCAGCAGAGCTACAGGGGCGAAAGCTTTCTTT; CDR3 protein: CATSRATGAKAFF
J gene: TRBJ2-3; clone size: -; D gene: -; V gene: TRBV28; CDR3 DNA: TGTGCCAGCAGTAGCGACGGACCCGTAGATACGCAGTATTTT; CDR3 protein: CASSSDGPVDTQYF
J gene: TRBJ2-5; clone size: once; D gene: TRBD2; V gene: TRBV9; CDR3 DNA: TGTGCCAGCAGCGTAGCGACAGGGTCAGGACTAGCGGCGCTATTCCAAGAGACCCAGTACTTC; CDR3 protein: CASSVATGSGLAALFQETQYF
J gene: TRBJ2-3; clone size: -; D gene: TRBD2; V gene: TRBV27; CDR3 DNA: TGTGCCAGCAGTTTGCGACTAGCATACACAGATACGCAGTATTTT; CDR3 protein: CASSLRLAYTDTQYF
J gene: TRBJ2-3; clone size: -; D gene: -; V gene: TRBV27; CDR3 DNA: TGTGCCAGCAGTCTGACTAGGAGGGGAGATACGCAGTATTTT; CDR3 protein: CASSLTRRGDTQYF
J gene: TRBJ2-2; clone size: -; D gene: TRBD2; V gene: TRBV5-1; CDR3 DNA: TGCGCCAGCAGCCCCTTGCGGGAGGGTACCGGGGAGCTGTTTTTT; CDR3 protein: CASSPLREGTGELFF
J gene: TRBJ1-1; clone size: -; D gene: -; V gene: TRBV19; CDR3 DNA: TGTGCCAGTAGTATAGTTTTACAGATGAACACTGAAGCTTTCTTT; CDR3 protein: CASSIVLQMNTEAFF
J gene: TRBJ2-7; clone size: -; D gene: -; V gene: TRBV15; CDR3 DNA: TGTGCCACCAGCACTAGGCAGGGATTAGGCGAGCAGTACTTC; CDR3 protein: CATSTRQGLGEQYF
J gene: TRBJ2-1; clone size: -; D gene: -; V gene: TRBV5-1; CDR3 DNA: TGCGCCAGCAGCTTGGATTGGGGGAACAATGAGCAGTTCTTC; CDR3 protein: CASSLDWGNNEQFF
J gene: TRBJ2-4; clone size: -; D gene: -; V gene: TRBV6-5; CDR3 DNA: TGTGCCAGCAGACAGGCGGCGGGAAACATTCAGTACTTC; CDR3 protein: CASRQAAGNIQYF
J gene: TRBJ1-2; clone size: -; D gene: TRBD1; V gene: TRBV2; CDR3 DNA: TGTGCCAGCAGTGCAGGGGGCGAATCGTATACCTTC; CDR3 protein: CASSAGGESYTF
J gene: TRBJ1-1; clone size: -; D gene: TRBD1; V gene: TRBV11-2; CDR3 DNA: TGTGCCAGCAGCTTGGGACAGCACACTGAAGCTTTCTTT; CDR3 protein: CASSLGQHTEAFF
J gene: TRBJ2-1; clone size: once; D gene: -; V gene: TRBV7-9; CDR3 DNA: TGTGCCAGCAGCTTAGCGAGAGGGGCAGGGGCTAATGAGCAGTTCTTC; CDR3 protein: CASSLARGAGANEQFF
J gene: TRBJ1-2; clone size: -; D gene: TRBD1; V gene: TRBV9; CDR3 DNA: TGTGCCAGCAGCCCAACGACAGGGCTTAACTATGGCTACACCTTC; CDR3 protein: CASSPTTGLNYGYTF
J gene: TRBJ2-1; clone size: -; D gene: -; V gene: TRBV10-3; CDR3 DNA: TGTGCCATCAGTGGCTCCAGGTCTGAGCAGTTCTTC; CDR3 protein: CAISGSRSEQFF
J gene: TRBJ2-7; clone size: -; D gene: -; V gene: TRBV11-2; CDR3 DNA: TGTGCCAGCAGCTTAGATAGCAGCACAGAGCAGTACTTC; CDR3 protein: CASSLDSSTEQYF
J gene: TRBJ1-5; clone size: -; D gene: -; V gene: TRBV28; CDR3 DNA: TGTGCCAGCAGTTTACTAGGGCGTAGTAGCAATCAGCCCCAGCATTTT; CDR3 protein: CASSLLGRSSNQPQHF
J gene: TRBJ2-7; clone size: -; D gene: TRBD2; V gene: TRBV9; CDR3 DNA: TGTGCCAGCAGCGAAGGACTAGCGGGAGTGAGTGAGCAGTACTTC; CDR3 protein: CASSEGLAGVSEQYF
J gene: TRBJ2-7; clone size: -; D gene: -; V gene: TRBV9; CDR3 DNA: TGTGCCAGCAGCGTAGGGCGGGGCACCCTCTACGAGCAGTACTTC; CDR3 protein: CASSVGRGTLYEQYF
J gene: TRBJ1-1; clone size: -; D gene: TRBD1; V gene: TRBV28; CDR3 DNA: TGTGCCAGCAGAGGACAGGGAAGAACTGAAGCTTTCTTT; CDR3 protein: CASRGQGRTEAFF
J gene: TRBJ1-1; clone size: -; D gene: -; V gene: TRBV5-6; CDR3 DNA: TGTGCCAGCAGCTTTAAGCAGAACACTGAAGCTTTCTTT; CDR3 protein: CASSFKQNTEAFF
J gene: TRBJ1-1; clone size: -; D gene: -; V gene: TRBV11-2; CDR3 DNA: TGTGCCAGCAGCTTATTGGGGGAGAGCACTGAAGCTTTCTTT; CDR3 protein: CASSLLGESTEAFF
J gene: TRBJ2-1; clone size: -; D gene: TRBD1; V gene: TRBV29-1; CDR3 DNA: TGCAGCGTTGATCCGTTTCGGACAGGGGGATATCGTGAGCAGTTCTTC; CDR3 protein: CSVDPFRTGGYREQFF
J gene: TRBJ2-7; clone size: -; D gene: TRBD1; V gene: TRBV5-1; CDR3 DNA: TGCGCCAGCGGCTTCGGGGACAGGGAAAATGGCGAGCAGTACTTC; CDR3 protein: CASGFGDRENGEQYF
J gene: TRBJ2-3; clone size: -; D gene: TRBD2; V gene: TRBV5-4; CDR3 DNA: TGTGCCAGCAGCCAGGGACTAGCGGGAGGCGATACGCAGTATTTT; CDR3 protein: CASSQGLAGGDTQYF
J gene: TRBJ1-1; clone size: once; D gene: -; V gene: TRBV19; CDR3 DNA: TGTGCCAGTAGAGAGGCTGGCACTGAAGCTTTCTTT; CDR3 protein: CASREAGTEAFF
J gene: TRBJ2-3; clone size: -; D gene: TRBD2; V gene: TRBV5-1; CDR3 DNA: TGCGCCAGCACCTCTAGCGGGAGGCCCACAGATACGCAGTATTTT; CDR3 protein: CASTSSGRPTDTQYF
J gene: TRBJ2-3; clone size: -; D gene: TRBD1; V gene: TRBV6-1; CDR3 DNA: TGTGCCAGCAGGAAGGGGACAGCCTTAGATACGCAGTATTTT; CDR3 protein: CASRKGTALDTQYF
J gene: TRBJ1-2; clone size: -; D gene: -; V gene: TRBV27; CDR3 DNA: TGTGCCAGCAGTAGCAGGGGTCTCTATGGCTACACCTTC; CDR3 protein: CASSSRGLYGYTF
J gene: TRBJ1-2; clone size: -; D gene: -; V gene: TRBV7-9; CDR3 DNA: TGTGCCAGCAGCTTAGGCGGACAGCCGAGTTATGGCTACACCTTC; CDR3 protein: CASSLGGQPSYGYTF
J gene: TRBJ2-7; clone size: -; D gene: -; V gene: TRBV19; CDR3 DNA: TGTGCCAGTAGTATGGGGTCGGGGGCCCCCTACGAGCAGTACTTC; CDR3 protein: CASSMGSGAPYEQYF
J gene: TRBJ1-2; clone size: -; D gene: -; V gene: TRBV10-3; CDR3 DNA: TGTGCCATCAGTCGACAGGAGAGTAATGGCTACACCTTC; CDR3 protein: CAISRQESNGYTF
J gene: TRBJ2-7; clone size: -; D gene: TRBD2; V gene: TRBV5-4; CDR3 DNA: TGTGCCAGCAGCCACTCCGGGACTAGATCCTACGAGCAGTACTTC; CDR3 protein: CASSHSGTRSYEQYF
J gene: TRBJ2-7; clone size: -; D gene: TRBD2; V gene: TRBV18; CDR3 DNA: TGTGCCAGCTCACCCCGCGGGGGGACGGTCTCCTACGAGCAGTACTTC; CDR3 protein: CASSPRGGTVSYEQYF
J gene: TRBJ1-2; clone size: -; D gene: -; V gene: TRBV7-2; CDR3 DNA: TGTGCCAGCAGCTTCCAGGGTATTAACTATGGCTACACCTTC; CDR3 protein: CASSFQGINYGYTF
J gene: TRBJ2-5; clone size: -; D gene: -; V gene: TRBV5-1; CDR3 DNA: TGCGCCAGCAGCTTGGGGGTAGCGGAACTACAAGAGACCCAGTACTTC; CDR3 protein: CASSLGVAELQETQYF
J gene: TRBJ2-1; clone size: -; D gene: -; V gene: TRBV7-2; CDR3 DNA: TGTGCCAGCAGCTTAGCTGGGCTAGATGGGGATGAGCAGTTCTTC; CDR3 protein: CASSLAGLDGDEQFF
J gene: TRBJ2-1; clone size: -; D gene: TRBD2; V gene: TRBV5-4; CDR3 DNA: TGTGCCAGCAGCTTCGGCGGGGGAGATGAGCAGTTCTTC; CDR3 protein: CASSFGGGDEQFF
J gene: TRBJ2-7; clone size: -; D gene: TRBD2; V gene: TRBV28; CDR3 DNA: TGTGCCAGCAGTTTCGGTGGAGGGAGGGCCCTCTACGAGCAGTACTTC; CDR3 protein: CASSFGGGRALYEQYF
J gene: TRBJ2-7; clone size: -; D gene: -; V gene: TRBV28; CDR3 DNA: TGTGCCAGCGCATCCGGCTTGGCCCCTGTCCCGTACGAGCAGTACTTC; CDR3 protein: CASASGLAPVPYEQYF
J gene: TRBJ1-5; clone size: -; D gene: TRBD1; V gene: TRBV27; CDR3 DNA: TGTGCCAGCAGTTTTCGTCCAGGGGGGGGAAGCAATCAGCCCCAGCATTTT; CDR3 protein: CASSFRPGGGSNQPQHF